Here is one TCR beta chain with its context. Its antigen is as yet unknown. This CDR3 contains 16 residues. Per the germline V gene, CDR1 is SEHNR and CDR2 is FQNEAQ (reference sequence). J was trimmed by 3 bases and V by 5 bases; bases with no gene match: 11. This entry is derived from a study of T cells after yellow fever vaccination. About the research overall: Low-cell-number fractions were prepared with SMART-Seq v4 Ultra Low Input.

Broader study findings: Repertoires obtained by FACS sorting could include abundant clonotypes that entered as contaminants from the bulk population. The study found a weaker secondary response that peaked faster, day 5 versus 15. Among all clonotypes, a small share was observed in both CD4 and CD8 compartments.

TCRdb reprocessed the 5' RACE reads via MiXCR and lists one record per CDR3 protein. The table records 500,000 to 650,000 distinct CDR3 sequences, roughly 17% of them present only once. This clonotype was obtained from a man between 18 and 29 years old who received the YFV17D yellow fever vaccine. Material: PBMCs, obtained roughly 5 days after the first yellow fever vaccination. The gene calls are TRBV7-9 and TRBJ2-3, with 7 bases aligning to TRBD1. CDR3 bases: TGTGCCAGCAGCGAAAGACAGGGAGACTGGACAGATACGCAGTATTTT. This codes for CASSERQGDWTDTQYF.